This T cell receptor beta chain came from a study of T cell responses to AZD1222 COVID-19 vaccine. Libraries were prepared by immunoSEQ multiplex PCR; TCRdb keeps only in-frame clonotypes and omits some of them. The sample records about 120,000 clones, about 92% being singletons. Germline V gives CDR1 SGHVS, CDR2 FQNEAQ. V dropped 2 bases and J dropped 1 base, with 3 bases sitting between them. The CDR3 loop spans 13 amino acids. Regarding this clone: Within the sample, other DNA sequences also encode this same CDR3.

The clonotype comes from an adult in good health. This chain connects TRBV7-8 to TRBJ1-5; D unresolved. The specimen was peripheral blood, collected on day 0 of AZD1222 vaccination. CDR3 sequence (DNA): TGTGCCAGCAGCTTACTGAGCAATCAGCCCCAGCATTTT. It codes for CASSLLSNQPQHF. Full variable domain (outside the CDR3, taken from reference TRBV7-8 and TRBJ1-5): GAGVSQSPRYKVAKRGQDVALRCDPISGHVSLFWYQQALGQGPEFLTYFQNEAQLDKSGLPSDRFFAERPEGSVSTLKIQRTQQEDSAVYLCASSLLSNQPQHFGDGTRLSIL.